Here is one T cell receptor (beta chain) with its context. Its specificity is unknown. The data belong to a study of cytomegalovirus exposure and HLA in healthy donors. General study points: Earlier analysis looked at TCR beta V segments, and most were productive about 90% or about 30% of the time. TCR beta V- and J-gene trimming, according to a later analysis, was linked to a missense DCLRE1C variant. Per a later analysis, HLA-associated TCR beta chains showed more clonal expansion than other, equally common TCR beta chains.

This CDR3 region has 14 residues. Germline V gene lookup returns CDR1 SGHRS and CDR2 YFSETQ. The ends were cut back, 5 bases at V and 7 bases at J, with 16 bases in the middle. The donors (healthy individuals) were bone marrow donors. Use of 60 Vbeta and 13 Jbeta primers characterized the PCR. Libraries were prepared by immunoSEQ multiplex PCR; TCRdb keeps only in-frame clonotypes and omits some of them. Found here are around 130,000 clones, roughly 79% of them singletons; the top ten hold approximately 1.7%. The source of this sequence is a woman in her fifties or sixties in good health and CMV-seronegative. The rearrangement links TRBV5-1 to TRBJ2-1; a weak D match, TRBD2 (5 bases). The sample consisted of PBMCs. CDR3 in amino acids: CASRESGPWNEQFF. CDR3 nucleotide sequence: TGCGCCAGCAGAGAGAGCGGCCCTTGGAATGAGCAGTTCTTC.